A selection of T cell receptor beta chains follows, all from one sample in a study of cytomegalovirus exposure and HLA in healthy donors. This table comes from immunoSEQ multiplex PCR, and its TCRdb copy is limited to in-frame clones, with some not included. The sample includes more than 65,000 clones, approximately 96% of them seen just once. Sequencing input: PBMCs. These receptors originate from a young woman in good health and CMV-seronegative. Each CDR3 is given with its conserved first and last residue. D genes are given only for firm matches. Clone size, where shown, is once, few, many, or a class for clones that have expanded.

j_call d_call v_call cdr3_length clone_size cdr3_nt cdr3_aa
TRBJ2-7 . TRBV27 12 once TGTGCCAGCAGTTTCCTAGAGGGCGAGCAGTACTTC CASSFLEGEQYF
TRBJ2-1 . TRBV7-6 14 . TGTGCCAGCAGCTTTAGTTCACTAGTCTATGAGCAGTTCTTC CASSFSSLVYEQFF
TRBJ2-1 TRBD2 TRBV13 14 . TGTGCCAGCAGCCGGGGACTAGCGGGAAATGAGCAGTTCTTC CASSRGLAGNEQFF
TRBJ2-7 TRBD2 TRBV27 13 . TGTGCCAGCAGTTTGGGACTAGCGAGCGAGCAGTACTTC CASSLGLASEQYF
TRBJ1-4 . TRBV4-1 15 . TGCGCCAGCAGCCAAGAAAGCTATCGCTTGCCAAAACTGTTTTTT CASSQESYRLPKLFF
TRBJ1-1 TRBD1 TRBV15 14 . TGTGCCACCAGCAGGGAACAGGGGTGGACTGAAGCTTTCTTT CATSREQGWTEAFF
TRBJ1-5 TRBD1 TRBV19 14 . TGTGCCAGTAAGACAGGGGTAAGCAATCAGCCCCAGCATTTT CASKTGVSNQPQHF
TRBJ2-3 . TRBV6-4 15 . TGTGCCAGTAGCCCTTCCATAGAACTGGCAGATACGCAGTATTTT CASSPSIELADTQYF
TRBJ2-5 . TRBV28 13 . TGTGCCAGCAGTTTGAACGGTGTAGAGACCCAGTACTTC CASSLNGVETQYF
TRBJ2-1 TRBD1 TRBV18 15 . TGTGCCAGCTCACCTGGGACAGGACGGTACAATGAGCAGTTCTTC CASSPGTGRYNEQFF
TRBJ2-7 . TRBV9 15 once TGTGCCAGCAGCCCCCTTAGGGGGAGCATCCACGAGCAGTACTTC CASSPLRGSIHEQYF
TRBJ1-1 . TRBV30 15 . TGTGCCTGGAATGGTTGGGGGGGTACAGGAGCTGAAGCTTTCTTT CAWNGWGGTGAEAFF
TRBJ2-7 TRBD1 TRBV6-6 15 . TGTGCCAGCAGTACGGCGTACAGGGGGCAGCACGAGCAGTACTTC CASSTAYRGQHEQYF
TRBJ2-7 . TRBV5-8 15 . TGTGCCAGCAGCTTCAGACAGGCCCTAGAGCACGAGCAGTACTTC CASSFRQALEHEQYF
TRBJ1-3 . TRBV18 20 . TGTGCCAGCTCTCATTTCGCACAGGAACCCCGCCGTGCATCTGGAAACACCATATATTTT CASSHFAQEPRRASGNTIYF
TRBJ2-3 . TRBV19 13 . TGTGCCAGTAGACTACAGCGGACAGATACGCAGTATTTT CASRLQRTDTQYF
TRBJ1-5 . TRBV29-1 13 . TGCAGCGTTGGCCGAGGGTCCGGTCAGCCCCAGCATTTT CSVGRGSGQPQHF
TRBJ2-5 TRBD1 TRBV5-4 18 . TGTGCCAGCAGCTTGAGTCTCCTGGGGGACAGACCTCGAGGGACCCAGTACTTC CASSLSLLGDRPRGTQYF
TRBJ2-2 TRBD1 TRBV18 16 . TGTGCCAGCTCACAGGGACGGGACAGATCTGCGGGGGAGCTGTTTTTT CASSQGRDRSAGELFF
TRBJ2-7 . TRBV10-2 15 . TGCGCCAGCCGCAGGGACACTTCCACCTCCTACGAGCAGTACTTC CASRRDTSTSYEQYF
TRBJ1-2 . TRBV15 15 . TGTGCCACCAGCAGAGATCCCGCAGGGGACGTCGGCTACACCTTC CATSRDPAGDVGYTF
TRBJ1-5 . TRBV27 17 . TGTGCCAGCAGTTTATGGGCAGACCCCTATAGCAATCAGCCCCAGCATTTT CASSLWADPYSNQPQHF
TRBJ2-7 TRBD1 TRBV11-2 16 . TGTGCCAGCAGCTCCGCAGCCGGACAGGGGGCGAGGGAGCAGTACTTC CASSSAAGQGAREQYF
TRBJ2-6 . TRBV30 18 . TGTGCCTGGAGTGTACTAAGGGGTACCTACTCTGGGGCCAACGTCCTGACTTTC CAWSVLRGTYSGANVLTF
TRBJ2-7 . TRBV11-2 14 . TGTGCCAGCAGCCCGCACGGACAGAGCTACGAGCAGTACTTC CASSPHGQSYEQYF
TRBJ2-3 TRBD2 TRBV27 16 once TGTGCCAGCAGTCCACGGACTAGCGGGAACACAGATACGCAGTATTTT CASSPRTSGNTDTQYF
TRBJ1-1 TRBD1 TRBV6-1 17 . TGTGCCAGCAGTGAGCCAGGGGAGTTAAGGGGGCGAACTGAAGCTTTCTTT CASSEPGELRGRTEAFF
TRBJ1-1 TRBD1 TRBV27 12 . TGTGCCGCCGGGACAGGGGCCACTGAAGCTTTCTTT CAAGTGATEAFF
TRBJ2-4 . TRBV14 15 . TGTGCCAGCAGCCAAGATGGAGTAGCCAAAAACATTCAGTACTTC CASSQDGVAKNIQYF
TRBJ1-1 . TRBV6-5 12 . TGTGCCAGCAGTTACCCTAACACTGAAGCTTTCTTT CASSYPNTEAFF
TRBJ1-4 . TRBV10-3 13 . TGTGCCATCAGTGCCAGGGAGGTTGAAAAACTGTTTTTT CAISAREVEKLFF
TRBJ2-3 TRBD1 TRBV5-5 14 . TGTGCCAGCAAACAGGGGCTTGACACAGATACGCAGTATTTT CASKQGLDTDTQYF
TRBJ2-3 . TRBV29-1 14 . TGCAGCGTGGTGTGGGGGGAGCTCCCGGATACGCAGTATTTT CSVVWGELPDTQYF
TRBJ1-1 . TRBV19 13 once TGTGCCAGTAGTATTCTCTGGGGCAGTGAAGCTTTCTTT CASSILWGSEAFF
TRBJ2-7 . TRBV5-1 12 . TGCGCCAGCAGCTTTACAGGCTACGAGCAGTACTTC CASSFTGYEQYF
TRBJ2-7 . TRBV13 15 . TGTGCCAGCAGTTTCGCCGCAGCGGGTTCCTACGAGCAGTACTTC CASSFAAAGSYEQYF
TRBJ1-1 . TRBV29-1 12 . TGCAGCCTTTCTTATGTGGGGAGTGAAGCTTTCTTT CSLSYVGSEAFF
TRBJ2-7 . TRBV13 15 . TGTGCCAGCAGCTCATCCCCCGGGAGTCCTTACGAGCAGTACTTC CASSSSPGSPYEQYF
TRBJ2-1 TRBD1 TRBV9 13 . TGTGCCAGCAGCGTAGGGGACAGCAATGAGCAGTTCTTC CASSVGDSNEQFF
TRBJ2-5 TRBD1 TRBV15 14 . TGTGCCACCAGCAGGGACAGGGGTCAAGAGACCCAGTACTTC CATSRDRGQETQYF
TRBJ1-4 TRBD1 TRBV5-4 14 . TGTGCCAGCAGCTTTGGGGGACAGAATGAAAAACTGTTTTTT CASSFGGQNEKLFF
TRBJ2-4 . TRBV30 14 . TGTGCCGGATCTACAGGGTGGGCCAAAAACATTCAGTACTTC CAGSTGWAKNIQYF
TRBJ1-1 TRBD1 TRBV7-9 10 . TGTGCCTCACAGGGGACTGAAGCTTTCTTT CASQGTEAFF
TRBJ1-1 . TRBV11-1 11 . TGTGCCAGCAGCTTTCCGGGTGAAGCTTTCTTT CASSFPGEAFF
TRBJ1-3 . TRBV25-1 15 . TGTGCCAGCAGTGCAGGGCAGGTTCTCGGAAACACCATATATTTT CASSAGQVLGNTIYF
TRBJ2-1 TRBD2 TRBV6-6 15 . TGTGCCAGCTCTCAAACTAGCGTATCCTACAATGAGCAGTTCTTC CASSQTSVSYNEQFF
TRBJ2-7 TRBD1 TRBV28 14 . TGTGCCAGCCAACTAGGGACAGGCTTCAACGAGCAGTACTTC CASQLGTGFNEQYF
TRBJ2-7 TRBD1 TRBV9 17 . TGTGCCAGCAGCGACGCTAGGACAGGGGAAATCGCCTACGAGCAGTACTTC CASSDARTGEIAYEQYF
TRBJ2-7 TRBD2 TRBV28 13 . TGTGCCAGCAATCCTAGCGGGAGCTACGAGCAGTACTTC CASNPSGSYEQYF
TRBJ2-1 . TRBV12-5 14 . TGTGCTAGTGGTTTGGAGGACAGATACAATGAGCAGTTCTTC CASGLEDRYNEQFF
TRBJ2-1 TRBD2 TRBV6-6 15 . TGTGCCAGCAGTTACGGGACTAGCGGAAACAATGAGCAGTTCTTC CASSYGTSGNNEQFF
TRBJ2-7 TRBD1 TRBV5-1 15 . TGCGCCAGCAACGCCGGACAGGGGATCTCCTACGAGCAGTACTTC CASNAGQGISYEQYF
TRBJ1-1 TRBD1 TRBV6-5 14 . TGTGCCAGCAGTGGGGGACAGGTAGACACTGAAGCTTTCTTT CASSGGQVDTEAFF